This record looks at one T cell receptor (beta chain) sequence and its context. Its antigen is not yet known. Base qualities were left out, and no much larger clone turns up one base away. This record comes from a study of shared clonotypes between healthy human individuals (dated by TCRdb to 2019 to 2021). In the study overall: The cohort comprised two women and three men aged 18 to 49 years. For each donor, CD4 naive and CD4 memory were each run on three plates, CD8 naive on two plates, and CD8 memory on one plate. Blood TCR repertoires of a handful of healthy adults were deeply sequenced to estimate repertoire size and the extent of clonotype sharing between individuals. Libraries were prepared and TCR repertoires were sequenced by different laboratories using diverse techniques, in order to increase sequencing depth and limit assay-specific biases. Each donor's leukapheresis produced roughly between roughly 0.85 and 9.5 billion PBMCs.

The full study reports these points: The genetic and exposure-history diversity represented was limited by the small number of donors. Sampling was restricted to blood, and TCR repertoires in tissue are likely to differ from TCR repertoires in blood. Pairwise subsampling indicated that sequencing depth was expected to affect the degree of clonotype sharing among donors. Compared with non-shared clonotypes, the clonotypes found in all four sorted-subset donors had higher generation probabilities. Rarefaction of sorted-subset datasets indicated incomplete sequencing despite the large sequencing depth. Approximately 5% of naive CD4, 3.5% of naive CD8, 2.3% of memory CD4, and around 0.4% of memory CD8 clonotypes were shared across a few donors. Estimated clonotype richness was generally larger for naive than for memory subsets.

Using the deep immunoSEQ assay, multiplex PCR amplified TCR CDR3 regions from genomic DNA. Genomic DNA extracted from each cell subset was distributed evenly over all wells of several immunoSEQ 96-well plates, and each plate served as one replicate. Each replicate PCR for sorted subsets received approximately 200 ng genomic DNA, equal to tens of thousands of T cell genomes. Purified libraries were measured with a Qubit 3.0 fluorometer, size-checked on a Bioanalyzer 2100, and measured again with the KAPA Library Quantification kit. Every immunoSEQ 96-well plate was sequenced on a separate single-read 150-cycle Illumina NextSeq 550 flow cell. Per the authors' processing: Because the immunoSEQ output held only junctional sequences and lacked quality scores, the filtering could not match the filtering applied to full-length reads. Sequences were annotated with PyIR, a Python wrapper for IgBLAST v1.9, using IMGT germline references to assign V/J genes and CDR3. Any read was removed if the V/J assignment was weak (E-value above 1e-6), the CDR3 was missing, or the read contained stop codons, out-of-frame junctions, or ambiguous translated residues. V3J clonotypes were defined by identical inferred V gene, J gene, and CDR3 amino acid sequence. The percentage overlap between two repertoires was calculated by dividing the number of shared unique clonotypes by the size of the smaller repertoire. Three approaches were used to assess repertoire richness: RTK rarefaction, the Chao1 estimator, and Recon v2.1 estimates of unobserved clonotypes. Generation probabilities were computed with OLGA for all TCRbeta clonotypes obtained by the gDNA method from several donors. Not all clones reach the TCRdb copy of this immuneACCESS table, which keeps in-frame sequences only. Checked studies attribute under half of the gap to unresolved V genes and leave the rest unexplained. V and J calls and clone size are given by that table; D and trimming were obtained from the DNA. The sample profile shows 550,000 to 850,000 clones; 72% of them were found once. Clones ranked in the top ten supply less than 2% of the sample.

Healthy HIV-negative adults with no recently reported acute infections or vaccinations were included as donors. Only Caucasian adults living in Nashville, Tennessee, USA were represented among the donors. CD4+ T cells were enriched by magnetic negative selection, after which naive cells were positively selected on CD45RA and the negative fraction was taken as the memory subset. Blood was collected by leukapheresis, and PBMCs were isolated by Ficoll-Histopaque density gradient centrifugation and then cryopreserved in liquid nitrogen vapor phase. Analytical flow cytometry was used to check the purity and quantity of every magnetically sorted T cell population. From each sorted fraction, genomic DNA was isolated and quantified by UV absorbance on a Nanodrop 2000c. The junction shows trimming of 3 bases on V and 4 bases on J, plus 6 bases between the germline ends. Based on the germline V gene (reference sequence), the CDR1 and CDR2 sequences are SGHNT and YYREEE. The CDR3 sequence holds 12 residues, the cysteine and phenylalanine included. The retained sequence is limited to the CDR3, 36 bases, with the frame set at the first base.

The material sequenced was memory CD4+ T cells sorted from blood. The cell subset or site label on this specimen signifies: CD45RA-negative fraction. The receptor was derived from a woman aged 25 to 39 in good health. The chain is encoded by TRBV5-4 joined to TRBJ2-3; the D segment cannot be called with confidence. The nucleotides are TGTGCCAGCAGCTCTCCGGCAGATACGCAGTATTTT. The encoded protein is CASSSPADTQYF. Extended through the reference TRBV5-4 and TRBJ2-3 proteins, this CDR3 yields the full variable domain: ETGVTQSPTHLIKTRGQQVTLRCSSQSGHNTVSWYQQALGQGPQFIFQYYREEENGRGNFPPRFSGLQFPNYSSELNVNALELDDSALYLCASSSPADTQYFGPGTRLTVL.